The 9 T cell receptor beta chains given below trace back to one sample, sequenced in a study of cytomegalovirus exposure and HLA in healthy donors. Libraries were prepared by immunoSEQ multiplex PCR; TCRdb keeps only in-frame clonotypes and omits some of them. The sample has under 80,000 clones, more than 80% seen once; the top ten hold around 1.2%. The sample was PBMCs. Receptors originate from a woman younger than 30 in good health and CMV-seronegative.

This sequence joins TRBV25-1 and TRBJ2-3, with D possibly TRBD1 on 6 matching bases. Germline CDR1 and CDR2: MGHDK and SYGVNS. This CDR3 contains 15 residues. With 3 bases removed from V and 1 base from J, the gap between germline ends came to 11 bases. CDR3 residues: CASSDWAGGTDTQYF. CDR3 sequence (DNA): TGTGCCAGCAGTGACTGGGCAGGGGGCACAGATACGCAGTATTTT.

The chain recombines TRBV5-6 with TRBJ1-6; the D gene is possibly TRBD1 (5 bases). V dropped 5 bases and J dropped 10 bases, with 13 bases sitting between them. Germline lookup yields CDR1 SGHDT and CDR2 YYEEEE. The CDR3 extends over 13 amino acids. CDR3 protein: CASSLRAGSPLHF. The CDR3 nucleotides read TGTGCCAGCAGTCTCAGGGCAGGCTCACCCCTCCACTTT.

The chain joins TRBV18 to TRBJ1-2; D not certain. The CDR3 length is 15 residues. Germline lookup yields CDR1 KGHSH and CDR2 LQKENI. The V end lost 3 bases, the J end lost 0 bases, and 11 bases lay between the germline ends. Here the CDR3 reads CASSPTADTNYGYTF. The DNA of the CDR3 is TGTGCCAGCTCACCTACGGCTGACACTAACTATGGCTACACCTTC.

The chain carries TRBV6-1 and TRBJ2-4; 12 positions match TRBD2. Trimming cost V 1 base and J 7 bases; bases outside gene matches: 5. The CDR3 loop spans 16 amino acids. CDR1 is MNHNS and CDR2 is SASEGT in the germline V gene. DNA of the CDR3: TGTGCCAGCAGTGAAGGTCTAGCGGGAGGGGGGAACATTCAGTACTTC. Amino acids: CASSEGLAGGGNIQYF.

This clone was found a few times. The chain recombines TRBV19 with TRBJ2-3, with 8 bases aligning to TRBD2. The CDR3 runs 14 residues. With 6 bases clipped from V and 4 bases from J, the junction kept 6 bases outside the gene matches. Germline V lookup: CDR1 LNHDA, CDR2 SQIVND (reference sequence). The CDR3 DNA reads TGTGCCAGTAGAAATAGCGGGGCAGCAGATACGCAGTATTTT. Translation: CASRNSGAADTQYF.

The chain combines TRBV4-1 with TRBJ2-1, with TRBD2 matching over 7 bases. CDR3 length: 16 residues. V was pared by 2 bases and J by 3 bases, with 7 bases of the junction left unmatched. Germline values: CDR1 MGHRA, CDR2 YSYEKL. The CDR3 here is CASSQPSLAVYNEQFF. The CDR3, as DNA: TGCGCCAGCAGCCAACCGTCGCTAGCGGTCTACAATGAGCAGTTCTTC.

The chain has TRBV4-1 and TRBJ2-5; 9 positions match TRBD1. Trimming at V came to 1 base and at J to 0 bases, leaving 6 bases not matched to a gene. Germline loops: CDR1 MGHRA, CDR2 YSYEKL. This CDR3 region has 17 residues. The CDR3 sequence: CASSQVRDRAHQETQYF. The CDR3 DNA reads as TGCGCCAGCAGCCAAGTTCGGGACAGGGCGCACCAAGAGACCCAGTACTTC.

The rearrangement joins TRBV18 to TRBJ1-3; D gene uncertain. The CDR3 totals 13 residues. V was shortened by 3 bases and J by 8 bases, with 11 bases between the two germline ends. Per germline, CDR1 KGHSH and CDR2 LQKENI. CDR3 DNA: TGTGCCAGCTCACCCGATAGGCGGGACACCATATATTTT. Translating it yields CASSPDRRDTIYF.

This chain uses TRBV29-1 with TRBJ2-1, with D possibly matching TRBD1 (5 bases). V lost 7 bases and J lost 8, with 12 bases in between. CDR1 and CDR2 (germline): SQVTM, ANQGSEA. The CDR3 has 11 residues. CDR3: CSARTPHEQFF. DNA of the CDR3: TGCAGCGCCCGGACACCCCATGAGCAGTTCTTC.